The 27 T cell receptor beta chains below come from one sample, sequenced in a study of blood T cell repertoires in COVID-19. Produced via immunoSEQ multiplex PCR; TCRdb's table is partial and in-frame only. Of around 380,000 clones in the sample, approximately 77% were seen once. The sequenced sample was peripheral blood. These receptors originate from a human donor with acute or convalescent COVID-19. The donor label of this sample is uncertain.

This clone was seen a few times. The rearrangement links TRBV14 to TRBJ2-7, with 7 bases that match TRBD2. Germline V CDR1 and CDR2: SGHDN, FVKESK. The CDR3 loop spans 15 amino acids. The V gene end was trimmed by 1 base and the J gene end by 2 bases; junction bases not matched to a gene: 5. CDR3 loop: CASSQVLAAAYEQYF. The CDR3, as DNA: TGTGCCAGCAGCCAAGTTCTAGCGGCTGCCTACGAGCAGTACTTC. Combining the CDR3 with reference TRBV14 and TRBJ2-7 gives the whole variable domain EAGVTQFPSHSVIEKGQTVTLRCDPISGHDNLYWYRRVMGKEIKFLLHFVKESKQDESGMPNNRFLAERTGGTYSTLKVQPAELEDSGVYFCASSQVLAAAYEQYFGPGTRLTVT.

This chain connects TRBV6-6 to TRBJ1-5, with D tentatively TRBD1 (6 bases). The CDR3 covers 16 residues. V was cut by 5 bases and J by 6 bases, with 20 bases left in between. Looked up from germline, CDR1 is MNHNY and CDR2 is SVGAGI (reference sequence). The chain's CDR3 is CASSQTLTGRGQPQHF. Written as DNA, the CDR3 is TGTGCCAGCAGTCAAACCCTTACAGGGAGGGGTCAGCCCCAGCATTTT.

V and J are TRBV7-2 and TRBJ1-5; 7 bases align to TRBD1. Losses at the gene ends were 5 bases for V and 7 bases for J; bases not matched to a gene: 8. Germline values: CDR1 SGHTA, CDR2 FQGNSA. The CDR3 is 14 residues long. CDR3 nucleotide sequence: TGTGCCAGCAGCCTAGGGACAGTGGGACAGCCCCAGCATTTT. Encoded protein: CASSLGTVGQPQHF.

This clone was seen a single time. This chain links TRBV3-1 (or the pseudogene TRBV3-2) with TRBJ2-3; 10 positions match TRBD2. Looked up from germline, CDR1 is LGHDT and CDR2 is YNNKEL (reference sequence). Trimming removed 4 bases from V and 2 bases from J; junction bases left unmatched: 6. This CDR3 has 16 amino acids. CDR3 residues: CASSPRLAGLTDTQYF. CDR3 coding DNA: TGTGCCAGCAGCCCCCGACTAGCGGGTCTCACAGATACGCAGTATTTT.

The V gene is TRBV24-1, the J gene TRBJ2-7, with 11 bases aligning to TRBD1. The CDR3 loop spans 20 amino acids. J lost 2 bases, V lost 2 bases, and 16 bases had no gene match. CDR1 is KGHDR, CDR2 SFDVKD, per germline. The CDR3 sequence is CATSDYAGTGGVLSPYEQYF. In DNA form, the CDR3 reads TGTGCCACCAGTGATTACGCCGGGACAGGGGGTGTTTTAAGCCCCTACGAGCAGTACTTC.

V is TRBV15 and J is TRBJ1-4; the D gene is possibly TRBD1 (5 bases). Germline V gene data show CDR1 as LNHNV and CDR2 as YYDKDF (reference sequence). This CDR3 spans 14 amino acids. V gave up 1 base and J gave up 2 bases, with 5 bases separating them. CDR3 sequence reads: CATSRAGTNEKLFF. The CDR3, as DNA: TGTGCCACCAGCAGAGCAGGGACTAATGAAAAACTGTTTTTT.

The CDR3 loop is CASSIGVDGYTF. The CDR3 nucleotides are TGTGCCAGTAGTATAGGCGTAGATGGCTACACCTTC. The chain couples TRBV19 to TRBJ1-2; D is unresolved. Germline lookup yields CDR1 LNHDA and CDR2 SQIVND (reference sequence). CDR3 size: 12 residues. The germline V and J ends were trimmed by 1 base and 6 bases, with 6 bases remaining between them.

This CDR3 reads CASSDPAGADYGYTF. Here the CDR3 DNA reads TGTGCCAGCAGTGATCCAGCGGGGGCAGACTATGGCTACACCTTC. This chain joins TRBV25-1 and TRBJ1-2; D possibly corresponds to TRBD1 (6 bases). Looked up from germline, CDR1 is MGHDK and CDR2 is SYGVNS. The CDR3 contains 15 residues. Trimming left V 3 bases short and J 3 bases short, with 14 bases between.

This clone was detected only a few times. The chain employs TRBV19 and TRBJ1-5; 7 bases map to TRBD1. Looked up from germline, CDR1 is LNHDA and CDR2 is SQIVND (reference sequence). The CDR3 is made up of 13 amino acids. V gave up 7 bases and J gave up 3 bases; unmatched junction bases: 3. The CDR3 here is CASTGTVNQPQHF. The CDR3 DNA reads TGTGCCAGTACCGGGACAGTCAATCAGCCCCAGCATTTT.

The J gene is TRBJ1-2, the V gene TRBV28; the D gene is possibly TRBD1 (5 bases). The CDR3 totals 14 residues. CDR1 and CDR2 from the germline V gene are MDHEN and SYDVKM. With 6 bases removed from V and 4 bases from J, the gap between germline ends came to 15 bases. The CDR3, as DNA: TGTGCCAGCAGCTACGATTCCGGGGGCTATGGCTACACCTTC. Protein: CASSYDSGGYGYTF.

The chain has TRBV5-1 and TRBJ2-1; no definite D call. CDR1 is SGHRS and CDR2 is YFSETQ in the germline V gene. The ends were cut back, 5 bases at V and 0 bases at J, with 12 bases in the middle. The CDR3 is made up of 15 amino acids. CDR3 DNA sequence: TGCGCCAGCAGAGTTTGGTACAGCTCCTACAATGAGCAGTTCTTC. This sequence encodes CASRVWYSSYNEQFF. Full variable domain (remainder filled in from reference TRBV5-1 and TRBJ2-1): KAGVTQTPRYLIKTRGQQVTLSCSPISGHRSVSWYQQTPGQGLQFLFEYFSETQRNKGNFPGRFSGRQFSNSRSEMNVSTLELGDSALYLCASRVWYSSYNEQFFGPGTRLTVL.

This clone has a handful of counts. The J gene is TRBJ1-1, the V gene TRBV4-1; D gene unclear. This CDR3 spans 14 amino acids. Germline assignment: CDR1 MGHRA and CDR2 YSYEKL. The V and J ends lost 4 bases and 6 bases respectively, with 15 bases between them. Here the CDR3 reads CASSRPRRVSEAFF. The CDR3 region has the DNA TGCGCCAGCAGCCGCCCCCGGCGGGTCTCTGAAGCTTTCTTT.

The chain has TRBV5-5 and TRBJ2-1, with no clear D. Germline loops: CDR1 SGHKS, CDR2 YYEKEE (reference sequence). CDR3 size: 15 residues. V was clipped by 4 bases and J by 0 bases, with 11 bases between them. CDR3: CASSLSVFSYNEQFF. In nucleotides, the CDR3 is TGTGCCAGCAGCCTCAGCGTATTCTCCTACAATGAGCAGTTCTTC. Complete variable domain (other parts from reference TRBV5-5 and TRBJ2-1): DAGVTQSPTHLIKTRGQQVTLRCSPISGHKSVSWYQQVLGQGPQFIFQYYEKEERGRGNFPDRFSARQFPNYSSELNVNALLLGDSALYLCASSLSVFSYNEQFFGPGTRLTVL.

This chain connects TRBV19 to TRBJ1-1; maybe TRBD1 (6 bases). Germline V gene sequence: CDR1 LNHDA, CDR2 SQIVND (reference sequence). V lost 3 bases and J lost 0, with 20 bases in between. This CDR3 region has 18 residues. This CDR3 is CASSMTNRDGGMNTEAFF. CDR3 bases: TGTGCCAGTAGTATGACAAACAGGGATGGGGGTATGAACACTGAAGCTTTCTTT.

This chain uses TRBV6-2 or TRBV6-3 with TRBJ2-1, with D possibly being TRBD2 (5 bases). Germline-derived CDR1 and CDR2 are MNHEY and SVGEGT. V was pared by 2 bases and J by 3 bases, with 5 bases between. The CDR3 has 13 residues. In nucleotides, the CDR3 is TGTGCCAGCAGTTACCGGGACTACAATGAGCAGTTCTTC. Translated, it gives CASSYRDYNEQFF.

The V gene is TRBV7-2, the J gene TRBJ1-2; 7 nucleotides align to TRBD1. CDR1 is SGHTA and CDR2 is FQGNSA in the germline V gene. This CDR3 has 17 amino acids. The J segment lost 10 bases and the V segment lost 1 base, leaving 18 bases of the junction unmatched. This CDR3 reads CASSLGRGLEGFRDYTF. The CDR3 nucleotides read TGTGCCAGCAGCTTAGGGAGGGGGCTAGAGGGCTTTCGCGACTACACCTTC.

The rearrangement joins TRBV15 to TRBJ1-6; a weak D match, TRBD1 (6 bases). Germline V CDR1 and CDR2: LNHNV, YYDKDF (reference sequence). CDR3 length: 14 residues. V was pared by 0 bases and J by 9 bases, with 9 bases between. For the CDR3, the DNA is TGTGCCACCAGCAGAGACCGGGACATTTCACCCCTCCACTTT. This sequence encodes CATSRDRDISPLHF.

This chain joins TRBV18 and TRBJ2-7, with 11 nucleotides matching TRBD2. CDR1 is KGHSH and CDR2 is LQKENI in the germline V gene. This CDR3 has 16 amino acids. The J segment lost 6 bases and the V segment lost 5 bases, leaving 12 bases of the junction unmatched. The CDR3 DNA is TGTGCCAGCTCAGAAAACGCGAGACTAGCGGGGTCCGAGCAGTACTTC. It codes for CASSENARLAGSEQYF.

The chain combines TRBV10-3 with TRBJ2-7, with 8 bases that match TRBD1. CDR3 length equals 13 residues. The ends lost 8 bases at V and 5 bases at J; junction bases unmatched: 8. The germline gives CDR1 ENHRY, CDR2 SYGVKD. The CDR3 region is CAISGTGLDEQYF. DNA for the CDR3: TGTGCCATCTCCGGGACAGGTCTCGACGAGCAGTACTTC.

V is TRBV6-5 and J is TRBJ1-4; no definite D call. Per germline, CDR1 MNHEY and CDR2 SVGAGI. Trimming shortened V by 6 bases and J by 0 bases, and 8 bases separated the two germline ends. The CDR3 has 14 amino acids. CDR3 in DNA: TGTGCCAGCAGGTTGTACTCAACTAATGAAAAACTGTTTTTT. Translated, it gives CASRLYSTNEKLFF.

This clone came up a few times. V is TRBV9 and J is TRBJ2-5, with a weak D call TRBD2 (6 bases). The CDR3 runs 15 residues. Germline-derived CDR1 and CDR2 are SGDLS and YYNGEE. Trimming removed 4 bases at V and 2 bases at J, with 15 bases between. The CDR3 region is CASSPGVADQETQYF. The CDR3 bases are TGTGCCAGCAGCCCGGGGGTGGCAGATCAAGAGACCCAGTACTTC.

CDR3: CASSSGNNQPQHF. The CDR3 nucleotides are TGTGCCAGCAGTTCCGGGAACAATCAGCCCCAGCATTTT. The chain employs TRBV28 and TRBJ1-5; D ambiguous. Germline V lookup: CDR1 MDHEN, CDR2 SYDVKM. The V end lost 4 bases, the J end lost 3 bases, and 7 bases lay between the germline ends. CDR3 length: 13 residues.

The chain is built from TRBV20-1 and TRBJ1-2; D not certain. The ends were cut back, 3 bases at V and 4 bases at J, with 12 bases in the middle. Germline V CDR1 and CDR2: DFQATT, SNEGSKA (reference sequence). The CDR3 has 13 residues. As DNA, the CDR3 is TGCAGTGCTAGTAAGGAGATTACCTATGGCTACACCTTC. Translation: CSASKEITYGYTF.

The V gene is TRBV15, the J gene TRBJ2-7; D may be TRBD2 (5 bases). Germline assignment: CDR1 LNHNV and CDR2 YYDKDF (reference sequence). Trimming removed 1 base from V and 4 bases from J, with 20 bases in between. The CDR3 is 17 residues long. The CDR3 bases are TGTGCCACCAGCAGAGGCCAAGGACGGGAAATCGGATACGAGCAGTACTTC. Protein sequence: CATSRGQGREIGYEQYF.

With respect to this clone: Other DNA sequences from this sample encode an identical CDR3 as well. V and J are TRBV9 and TRBJ1-3; unclear D gene. CDR3 length: 14 residues. Germline CDR1 and CDR2: SGDLS and YYNGEE. Trimming removed 4 bases at V and 1 base at J, with 9 bases between. The CDR3, as DNA: TGTGCCAGCAGCCCTGGCGGTTCTGGAAACACCATATATTTT. Translated: CASSPGGSGNTIYF.

The CDR3 region is CASSLSYRTGFLNQPQHF. CDR3 nucleotide sequence: TGTGCCAGCAGTTTATCTTATCGGACAGGGTTCCTCAATCAGCCCCAGCATTTT. J is TRBJ1-5 and V is TRBV28; TRBD1 matches 8 bases. Germline CDR1 MDHEN, CDR2 SYDVKM. This CDR3 has 18 residues. V was pared by 1 base and J by 3 bases, with 11 bases of the junction left unmatched. Using reference TRBV28 and TRBJ1-5 for the parts outside the CDR3, the full variable domain is DVKVTQSSRYLVKRTGEKVFLECVQDMDHENMFWYRQDPGLGLRLIYFSYDVKMKEKGDIPEGYSVSREKKERFSLILESASTNQTSMYLCASSLSYRTGFLNQPQHFGDGTRLSIL.

The chain carries TRBV28 and TRBJ2-1; no clear D. This CDR3 region has 15 residues. V shed 3 bases and J shed 8 bases, with 17 bases lying between them. CDR1 MDHEN and CDR2 SYDVKM come from the germline V gene. CDR3 bases: TGTGCCAGCAGTTTGGGTCCGACTCCCGGGTATGAGCAGTTCTTC. It translates to CASSLGPTPGYEQFF.